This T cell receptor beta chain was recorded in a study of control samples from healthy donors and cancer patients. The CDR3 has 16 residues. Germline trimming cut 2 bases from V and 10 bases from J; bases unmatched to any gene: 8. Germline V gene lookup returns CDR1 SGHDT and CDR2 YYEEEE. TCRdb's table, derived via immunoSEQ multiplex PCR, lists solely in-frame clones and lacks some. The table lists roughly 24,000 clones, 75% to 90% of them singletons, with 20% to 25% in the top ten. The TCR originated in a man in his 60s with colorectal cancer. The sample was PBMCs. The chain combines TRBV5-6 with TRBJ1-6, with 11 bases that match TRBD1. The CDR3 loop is CASSFFGQGAQSPLHF. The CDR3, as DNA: TGTGCCAGCAGCTTTTTCGGACAGGGGGCGCAGTCACCCCTCCACTTT. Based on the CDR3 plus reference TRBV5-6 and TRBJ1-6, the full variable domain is DAGVTQSPTHLIKTRGQQVTLRCSPKSGHDTVSWYQQALGQGPQFIFQYYEEEERQRGNFPDRFSGHQFPNYSSELNVNALLLGDSALYLCASSFFGQGAQSPLHFGNGTRLTVT.